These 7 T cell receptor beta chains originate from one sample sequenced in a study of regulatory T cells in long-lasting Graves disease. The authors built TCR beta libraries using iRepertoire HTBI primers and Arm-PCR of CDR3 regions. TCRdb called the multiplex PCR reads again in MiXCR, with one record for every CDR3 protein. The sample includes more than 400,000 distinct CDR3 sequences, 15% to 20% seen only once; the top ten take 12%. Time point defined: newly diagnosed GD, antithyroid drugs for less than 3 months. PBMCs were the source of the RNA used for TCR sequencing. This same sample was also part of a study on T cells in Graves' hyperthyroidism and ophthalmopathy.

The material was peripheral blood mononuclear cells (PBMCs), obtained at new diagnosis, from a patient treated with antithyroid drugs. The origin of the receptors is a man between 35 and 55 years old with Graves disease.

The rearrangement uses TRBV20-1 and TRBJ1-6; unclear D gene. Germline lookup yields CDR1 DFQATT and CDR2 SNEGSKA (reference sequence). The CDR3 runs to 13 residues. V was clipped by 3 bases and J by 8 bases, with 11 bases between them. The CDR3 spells CSASLSADSPLHF. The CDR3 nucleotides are TGCAGTGCTAGTCTTAGTGCAGATTCACCCCTCCACTTT.

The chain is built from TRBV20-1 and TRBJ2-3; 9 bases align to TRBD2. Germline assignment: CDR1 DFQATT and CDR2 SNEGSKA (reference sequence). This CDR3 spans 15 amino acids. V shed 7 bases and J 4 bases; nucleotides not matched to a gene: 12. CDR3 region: CSVPDSGSGADTQYF. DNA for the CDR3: TGCAGTGTACCGGATAGCGGGAGTGGCGCAGATACGCAGTATTTT.

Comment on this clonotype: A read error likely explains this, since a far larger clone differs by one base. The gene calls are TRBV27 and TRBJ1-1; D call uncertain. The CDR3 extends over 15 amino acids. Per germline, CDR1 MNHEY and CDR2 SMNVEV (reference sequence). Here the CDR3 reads CASSESAGPFTKAFF. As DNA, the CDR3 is TGTGCCAGCAGTGAATCGGCCGGTCCCTTCACTAAAGCTTTCTTT.

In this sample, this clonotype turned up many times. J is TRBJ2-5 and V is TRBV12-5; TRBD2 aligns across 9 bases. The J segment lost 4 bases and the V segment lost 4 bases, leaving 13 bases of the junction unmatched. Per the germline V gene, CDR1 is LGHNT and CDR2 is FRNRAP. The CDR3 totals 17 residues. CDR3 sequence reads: CASGYGLARNLGETQYF. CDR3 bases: TGTGCTAGTGGTTACGGACTAGCGAGGAACCTGGGAGAGACCCAGTACTTC.

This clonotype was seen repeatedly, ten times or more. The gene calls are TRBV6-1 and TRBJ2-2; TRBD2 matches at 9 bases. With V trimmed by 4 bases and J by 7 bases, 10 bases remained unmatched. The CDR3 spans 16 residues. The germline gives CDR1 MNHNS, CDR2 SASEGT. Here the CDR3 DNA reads TGTGCCAGCAGTGCGATTAGCGGGAGATTAGGCGGGGAGCTGTTTTTT. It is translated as CASSAISGRLGGELFF.

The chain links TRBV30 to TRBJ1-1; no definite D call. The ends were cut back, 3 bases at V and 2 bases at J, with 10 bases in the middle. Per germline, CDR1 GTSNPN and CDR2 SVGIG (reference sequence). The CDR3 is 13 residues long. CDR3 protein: CAWSESANTEAFF. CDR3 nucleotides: TGTGCCTGGAGCGAGTCAGCTAACACTGAAGCTTTCTTT. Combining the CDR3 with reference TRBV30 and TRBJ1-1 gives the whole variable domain SQTIHQWPATLVQPVGSPLSLECTVEGTSNPNLYWYRQAAGRGLQLLFYSVGIGQISSEVPQNLSASRPQDRQFILSSKKLLLSDSGFYLCAWSESANTEAFFGQGTRLTVV.

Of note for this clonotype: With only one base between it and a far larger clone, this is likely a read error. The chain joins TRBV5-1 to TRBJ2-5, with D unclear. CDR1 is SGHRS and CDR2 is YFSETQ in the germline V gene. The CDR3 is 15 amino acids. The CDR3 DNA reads TGCGCCAGCAGCTTGGACGGCAACACCTACAATGAGCAGCTCTTC. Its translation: CASSLDGNTYNEQLF.